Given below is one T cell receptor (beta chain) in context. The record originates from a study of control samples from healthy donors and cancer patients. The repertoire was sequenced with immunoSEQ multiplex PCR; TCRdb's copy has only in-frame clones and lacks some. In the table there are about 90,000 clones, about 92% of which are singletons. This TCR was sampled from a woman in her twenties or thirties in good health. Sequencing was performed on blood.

The CDR3 spells CASSAYSGGHLFNYGYTF. The CDR3, as DNA: TGTGCCAGCAGCGCTTACTCAGGGGGCCACCTTTTTAACTATGGCTACACCTTC. The chain links TRBV9 to TRBJ1-2; 8 nucleotides agree with TRBD1. V lost 3 bases and J lost 1; bases outside the gene matches: 14. This CDR3 has 18 amino acids. Germline CDR1 SGDLS, CDR2 YYNGEE.